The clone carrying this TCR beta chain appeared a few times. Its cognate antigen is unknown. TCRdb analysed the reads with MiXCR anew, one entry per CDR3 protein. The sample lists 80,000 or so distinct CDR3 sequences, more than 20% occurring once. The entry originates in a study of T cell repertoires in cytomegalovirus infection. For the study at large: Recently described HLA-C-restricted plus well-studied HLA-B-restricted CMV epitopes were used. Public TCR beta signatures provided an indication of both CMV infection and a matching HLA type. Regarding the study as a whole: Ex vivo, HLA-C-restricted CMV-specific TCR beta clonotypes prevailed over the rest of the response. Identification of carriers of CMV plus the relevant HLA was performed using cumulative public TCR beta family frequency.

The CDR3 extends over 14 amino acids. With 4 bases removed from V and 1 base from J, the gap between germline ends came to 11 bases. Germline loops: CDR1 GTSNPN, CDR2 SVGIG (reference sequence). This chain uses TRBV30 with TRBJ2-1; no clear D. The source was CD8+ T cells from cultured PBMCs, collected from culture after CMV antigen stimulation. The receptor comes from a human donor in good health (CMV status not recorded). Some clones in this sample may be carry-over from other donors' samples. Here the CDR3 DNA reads TGTGCCTGGACCTCTGTGGGTTCCTACAATGAGCAGTTCTTC. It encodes CAWTSVGSYNEQFF.